A single sample is the source of the 15 T cell receptor beta chains below, sequenced in a study of blood T cell repertoires in COVID-19. Produced via immunoSEQ multiplex PCR; TCRdb's table is partial and in-frame only. The sample includes a few hundred thousand clones, about 91% of them seen just once. Source material: PBMCs or T cells enriched from blood (not recorded which). The origin of the receptors is a human donor in a cohort exposed to, infected with or recovered from COVID-19 (not recorded which). The donor label of this sample is uncertain.

The gene calls are TRBV30 and TRBJ1-3, with a tentative D call TRBD1 (6 bases). V lost 4 bases and J 6 bases, leaving 13 bases between the germline ends. The CDR3 runs 13 residues. The V gene's germline CDR1 is GTSNPN and CDR2 SVGIG (reference sequence). The CDR3 DNA reads TGTGCCTGGACACAGGGTGAGGAAAACACCATATATTTT. Protein sequence: CAWTQGEENTIYF.

CDR3 sequence: CASPLPRQGLGEQYF. The CDR3 DNA is TGTGCCAGTCCGCTTCCGAGACAGGGGCTAGGAGAGCAGTACTTC. The chain recombines TRBV27 with TRBJ2-7, with TRBD1 matching 8 bases. There are 15 residues in the CDR3. Germline trimming cut 9 bases from V and 7 bases from J; bases unmatched to any gene: 17. CDR1 MNHEY and CDR2 SMNVEV come from the germline V gene (reference sequence).

This chain joins TRBV7-3 and TRBJ2-2; possibly TRBD1 for D (6 bases). Germline V gene sequence: CDR1 SGHTA, CDR2 FQGTGA. V was clipped by 5 bases and J by 6 bases, with 16 bases between them. The CDR3 spans 15 residues. CDR3 amino acids: CASSPWDTLAGELFF. For the CDR3, the DNA is TGTGCCAGCAGCCCATGGGACACCCTAGCCGGGGAGCTGTTTTTT.

CDR3: CASSLGPAGGYGYTF. CDR3 sequence (DNA): TGTGCCAGCAGCTTAGGGCCCGCCGGGGGCTATGGCTACACCTTC. The chain recombines TRBV7-8 with TRBJ1-2, with D possibly matching TRBD1 (5 bases). CDR3 length: 15 residues. V lost 1 base and J 4 bases, leaving 13 bases between the germline ends. Looked up from germline, CDR1 is SGHVS and CDR2 is FQNEAQ. The full variable domain, with the rest looked up from reference TRBV7-8 and TRBJ1-2, is GAGVSQSPRYKVAKRGQDVALRCDPISGHVSLFWYQQALGQGPEFLTYFQNEAQLDKSGLPSDRFFAERPEGSVSTLKIQRTQQEDSAVYLCASSLGPAGGYGYTFGSGTRLTVV.

The chain couples TRBV19 to TRBJ2-2, with 7 bases identical to TRBD2. V lost 7 bases, J lost 7 bases, and 6 bases stayed unmatched. Germline lookup yields CDR1 LNHDA and CDR2 SQIVND (reference sequence). The CDR3 has 13 residues. This CDR3 is CASTSGGNGELFF. The CDR3 bases are TGTGCCAGTACTTCCGGGGGGAACGGGGAGCTGTTTTTT.

The chain combines TRBV19 with TRBJ1-4, with 7 bases matching TRBD1. V shed 6 bases and J 7 bases; nucleotides not matched to a gene: 14. The CDR3 spans 16 residues. CDR1 LNHDA and CDR2 SQIVND come from the germline V gene (reference sequence). CDR3 in DNA: TGTGCCAGTAGCCAACAAGACACAGGGGTTAGTGAAAAACTGTTTTTT. Translating it yields CASSQQDTGVSEKLFF.

This sequence joins TRBV27 and TRBJ1-1, with 8 bases matching TRBD1. J was trimmed by 4 bases and V by 3 bases; bases with no gene match: 13. Looked up from germline, CDR1 is MNHEY and CDR2 is SMNVEV (reference sequence). CDR3 length: 17 residues. Here the CDR3 reads CASSFDRGGRGGTEAFF. The CDR3 nucleotides read TGTGCCAGCAGTTTTGACAGGGGTGGACGGGGTGGCACTGAAGCTTTCTTT.

J is TRBJ1-2 and V is TRBV3-1 (or the pseudogene TRBV3-2); D not certain. CDR3 length equals 12 residues. The V gene's germline CDR1 is LGHDT and CDR2 YNNKEL (reference sequence). V lost 0 bases and J lost 7, with 6 bases in between. CDR3 bases: TGTGCCAGCAGCCAAGAGGGGAGTGGCTACACCTTC. Amino acids: CASSQEGSGYTF.

V gene TRBV6-5 combines with J gene TRBJ2-7; 8 bases map to TRBD1. CDR1 MNHEY and CDR2 SVGAGI come from the germline V gene. V lost 10 bases, J lost 4 bases, and 6 bases stayed unmatched. This CDR3 has 12 residues. The CDR3 nucleotides read TGTGCCATCGGACAGGGTCGGTACGAGCAGTACTTC. This encodes CAIGQGRYEQYF.

V gene TRBV4-3 combines with J gene TRBJ2-2; D might be TRBD2 (7 bases). Trimming removed 1 base from V and 4 bases from J, with 13 bases in between. Germline V gene sequence: CDR1 LGHNA, CDR2 YSLEER. The length of the CDR3 is 16 residues. The CDR3 loop reads CASSQVEGEGTGELFF. Here the CDR3 DNA reads TGCGCCAGCAGCCAAGTGGAGGGGGAGGGCACCGGGGAGCTGTTTTTT.

This clone was seen a few times. The chain has TRBV19 and TRBJ1-1, with D hard to call. The CDR3 extends over 14 amino acids. Germline V CDR1 and CDR2: LNHDA, SQIVND (reference sequence). V was trimmed by 3 bases and J by 5 bases, leaving 13 bases between them. The DNA for the CDR3 is TGTGCCAGTAGTATCGGGGAAGTGAGGACTGAAGCTTTCTTT. Its protein is CASSIGEVRTEAFF.

The chain joins TRBV6-5 to TRBJ1-2, with 11 bases lining up with TRBD1. This CDR3 contains 15 residues. Germline-derived CDR1 and CDR2 are MNHEY and SVGAGI. V dropped 8 bases and J dropped 6; count of bases not matched to a gene: 11. CDR3 sequence: CASHRDRGSLHGYTF. CDR3 DNA sequence: TGTGCCAGCCACCGGGACAGGGGGTCCCTTCATGGCTACACCTTC.

The chain is built from TRBV10-2 and TRBJ2-7, with TRBD2 identical over 12 bases. CDR1 and CDR2 from the germline V gene are WSHSY and SAAADI. V lost 4 bases, J lost 7 bases, and 5 bases stayed unmatched. This CDR3 has 14 residues. The chain's CDR3 is CASSGLAGVREQYF. CDR3 sequence (DNA): TGCGCCAGCAGTGGACTAGCGGGGGTTAGGGAGCAGTACTTC.

This rearrangement joins TRBV19 to TRBJ2-1, with D perhaps TRBD1 (6 bases). The germline V and J ends were trimmed by 9 bases and 10 bases, with 10 bases remaining between them. CDR1 is LNHDA, CDR2 SQIVND, per germline (reference sequence). The CDR3 extends over 10 amino acids. CDR3 nucleotide sequence: TGTGCCAGCGGACAGTTCGAGCAGTTCTTC. Translation gives CASGQFEQFF.

This chain joins TRBV5-1 and TRBJ2-7; D remains ambiguous. V was clipped by 3 bases and J by 6 bases, with 7 bases between them. CDR1 and CDR2 from the germline V gene are SGHRS and YFSETQ. This CDR3 region has 11 residues. The CDR3 bases are TGCGCCAGCAGCTCTAACTCCGAGCAGTACTTC. As protein: CASSSNSEQYF.